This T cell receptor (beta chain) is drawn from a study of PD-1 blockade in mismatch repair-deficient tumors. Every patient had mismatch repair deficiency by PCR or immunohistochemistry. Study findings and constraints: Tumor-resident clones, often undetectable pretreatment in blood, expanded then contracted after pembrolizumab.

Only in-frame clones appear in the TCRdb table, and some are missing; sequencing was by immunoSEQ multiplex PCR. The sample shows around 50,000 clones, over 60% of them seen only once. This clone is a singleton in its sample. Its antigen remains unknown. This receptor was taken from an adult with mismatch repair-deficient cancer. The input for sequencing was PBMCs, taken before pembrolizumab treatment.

The CDR3: CASSLTLQNTEAFF. In DNA, the CDR3 is TGTGCCAGCAGCTTAACGTTACAGAACACTGAAGCTTTCTTT. The chain uses TRBV7-3 and TRBJ1-1; D is unresolved. The V and J ends lost 0 bases and 1 base respectively, with 6 bases between them. The CDR3 totals 14 residues. The germline V gene encodes CDR1 SGHTA and CDR2 FQGTGA.